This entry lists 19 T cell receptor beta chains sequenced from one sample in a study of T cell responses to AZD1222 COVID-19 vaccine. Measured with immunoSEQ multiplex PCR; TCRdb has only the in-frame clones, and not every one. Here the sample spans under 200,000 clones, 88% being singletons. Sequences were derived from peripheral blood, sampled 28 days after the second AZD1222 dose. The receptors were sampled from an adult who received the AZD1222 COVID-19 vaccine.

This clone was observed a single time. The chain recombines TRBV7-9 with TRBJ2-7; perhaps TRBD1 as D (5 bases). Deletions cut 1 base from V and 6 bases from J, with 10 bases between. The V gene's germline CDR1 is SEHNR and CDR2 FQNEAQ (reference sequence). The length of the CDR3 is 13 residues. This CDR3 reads CASSLGAGFEQYF. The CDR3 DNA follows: TGTGCCAGCAGCTTAGGGGCAGGGTTCGAGCAGTACTTC.

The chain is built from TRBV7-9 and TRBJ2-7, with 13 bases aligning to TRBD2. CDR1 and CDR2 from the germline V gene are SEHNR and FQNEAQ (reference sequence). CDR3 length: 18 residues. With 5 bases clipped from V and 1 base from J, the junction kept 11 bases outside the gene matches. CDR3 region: CASSPTGLAGVFSYEQYF. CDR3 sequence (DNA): TGTGCCAGCAGCCCTACTGGACTAGCGGGAGTTTTTTCCTACGAGCAGTACTTC.

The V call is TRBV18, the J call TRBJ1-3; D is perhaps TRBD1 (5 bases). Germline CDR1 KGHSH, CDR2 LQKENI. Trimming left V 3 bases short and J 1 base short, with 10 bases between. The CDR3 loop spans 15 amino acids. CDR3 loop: CASSPRGGSGNTIYF. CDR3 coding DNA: TGTGCCAGCTCACCCCGGGGGGGATCTGGAAACACCATATATTTT.

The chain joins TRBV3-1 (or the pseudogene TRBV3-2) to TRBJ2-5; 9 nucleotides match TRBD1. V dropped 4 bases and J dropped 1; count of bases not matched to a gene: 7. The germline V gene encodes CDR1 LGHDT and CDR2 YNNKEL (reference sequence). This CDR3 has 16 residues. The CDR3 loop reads CASSRKPTGGQETQYF. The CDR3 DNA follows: TGTGCCAGCAGCCGCAAACCGACAGGGGGCCAAGAGACCCAGTACTTC.

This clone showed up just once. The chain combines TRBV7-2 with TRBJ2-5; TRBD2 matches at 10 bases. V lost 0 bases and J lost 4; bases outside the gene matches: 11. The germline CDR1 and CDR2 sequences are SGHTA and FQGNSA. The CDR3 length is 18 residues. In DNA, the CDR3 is TGTGCCAGCAGCTTAGCGGCTAGCGGGAGACGGGTGAGAGAGACCCAGTACTTC. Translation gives CASSLAASGRRVRETQYF.

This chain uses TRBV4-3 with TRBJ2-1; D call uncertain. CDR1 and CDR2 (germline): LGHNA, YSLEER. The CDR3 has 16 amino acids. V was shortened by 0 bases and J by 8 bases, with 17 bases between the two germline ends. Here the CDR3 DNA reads TGCGCCAGCAGCCAAGATCTAGGGTCTAGTTCGGATGAGCAGTTCTTC. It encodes CASSQDLGSSSDEQFF.

CDR3 in amino acids: CASSGTSSKNIQYF. In DNA form, the CDR3 reads TGTGCCAGTTCCGGGACTAGCAGCAAAAACATTCAGTACTTC. The gene calls are TRBV9 and TRBJ2-4; 9 positions agree with TRBD2. This CDR3 contains 14 residues. The ends lost 8 bases at V and 3 bases at J; junction bases unmatched: 6. CDR1 is SGDLS and CDR2 is YYNGEE in the germline V gene.

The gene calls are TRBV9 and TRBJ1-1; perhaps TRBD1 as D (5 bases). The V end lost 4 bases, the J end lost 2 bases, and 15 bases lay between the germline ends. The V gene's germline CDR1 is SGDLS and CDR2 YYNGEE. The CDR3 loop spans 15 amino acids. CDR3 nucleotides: TGTGCCAGCAGCCCCACGGGGGTCCAAAACACTGAAGCTTTCTTT. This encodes CASSPTGVQNTEAFF. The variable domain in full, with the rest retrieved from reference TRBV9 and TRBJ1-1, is DSGVTQTPKHLITATGQRVTLRCSPRSGDLSVYWYQQSLDQGLQFLIQYYNGEERAKGNILERFSAQQFPDLHSELNLSSLELGDSALYFCASSPTGVQNTEAFFGQGTRLTVV.

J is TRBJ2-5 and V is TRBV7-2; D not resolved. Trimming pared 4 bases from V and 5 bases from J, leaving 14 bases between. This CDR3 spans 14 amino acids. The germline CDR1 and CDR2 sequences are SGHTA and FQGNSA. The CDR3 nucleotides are TGTGCCAGCAGCTCGTTGGGCCCGGCGGAGACCCAGTACTTC. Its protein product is CASSSLGPAETQYF.

The CDR3 nucleotides read TGTGCCAGCTCACCCCCAAATCAACGGGGGGGGTACGAGCAGTACTTC. Amino acid sequence: CASSPPNQRGGYEQYF. The J gene is TRBJ2-7, the V gene TRBV18; 8 positions agree with TRBD2. CDR3 length: 16 residues. Germline CDR1 is KGHSH and CDR2 is LQKENI. Trimming at V came to 3 bases and at J to 4 bases, leaving 11 bases not matched to a gene.

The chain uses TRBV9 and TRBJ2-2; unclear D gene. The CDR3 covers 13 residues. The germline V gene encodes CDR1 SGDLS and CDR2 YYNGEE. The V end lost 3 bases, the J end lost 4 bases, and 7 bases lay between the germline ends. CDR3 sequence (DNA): TGTGCCAGCAGCGGAGAAGGCACCGGGGAGCTGTTTTTT. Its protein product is CASSGEGTGELFF.

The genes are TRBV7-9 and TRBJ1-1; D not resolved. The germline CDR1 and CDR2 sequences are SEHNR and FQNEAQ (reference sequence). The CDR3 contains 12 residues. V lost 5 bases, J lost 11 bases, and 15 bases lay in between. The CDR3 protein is CASSPTAQVAFF. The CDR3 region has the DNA TGTGCCAGCAGCCCGACGGCCCAGGTGGCTTTCTTT.

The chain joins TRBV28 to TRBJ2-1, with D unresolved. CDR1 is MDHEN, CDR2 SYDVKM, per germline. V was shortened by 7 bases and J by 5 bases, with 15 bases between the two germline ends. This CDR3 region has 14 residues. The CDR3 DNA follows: TGTGCCAGCACCCCCCGAGTAGATCACAATGAGCAGTTCTTC. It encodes CASTPRVDHNEQFF.

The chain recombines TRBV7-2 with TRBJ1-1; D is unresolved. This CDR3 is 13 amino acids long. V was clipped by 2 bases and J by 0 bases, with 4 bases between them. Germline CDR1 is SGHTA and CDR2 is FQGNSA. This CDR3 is CASSLQLNTEAFF. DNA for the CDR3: TGTGCCAGCAGCTTACAGTTGAACACTGAAGCTTTCTTT.

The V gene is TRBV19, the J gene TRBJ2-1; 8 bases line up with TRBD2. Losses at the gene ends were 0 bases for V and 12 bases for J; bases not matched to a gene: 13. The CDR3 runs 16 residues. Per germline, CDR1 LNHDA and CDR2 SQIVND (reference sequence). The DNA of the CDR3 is TGTGCCAGTAGTATAGATTTAGCGGGGTCGTTCACCGGGCAGTTCTTC. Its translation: CASSIDLAGSFTGQFF.

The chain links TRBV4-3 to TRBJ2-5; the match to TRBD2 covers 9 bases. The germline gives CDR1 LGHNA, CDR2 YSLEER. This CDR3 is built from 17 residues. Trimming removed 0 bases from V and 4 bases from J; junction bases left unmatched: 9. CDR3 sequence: CASSQDRAGGPRETQYF. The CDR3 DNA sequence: TGCGCCAGCAGCCAAGATAGGGCGGGAGGGCCTAGAGAGACCCAGTACTTC.

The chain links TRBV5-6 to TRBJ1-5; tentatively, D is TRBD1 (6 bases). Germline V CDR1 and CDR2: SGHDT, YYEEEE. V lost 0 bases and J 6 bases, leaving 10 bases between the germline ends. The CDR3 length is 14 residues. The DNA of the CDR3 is TGTGCCAGCAGCTTGGGCAGGGGCCGTCAGCCCCAGCATTTT. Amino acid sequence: CASSLGRGRQPQHF.

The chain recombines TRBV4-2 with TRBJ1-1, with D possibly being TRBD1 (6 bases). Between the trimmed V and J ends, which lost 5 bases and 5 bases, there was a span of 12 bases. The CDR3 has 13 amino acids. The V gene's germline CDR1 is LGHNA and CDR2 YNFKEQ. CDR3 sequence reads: CASSAQGRTEAFF. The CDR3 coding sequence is TGTGCCAGCAGCGCACAGGGTCGTACTGAAGCTTTCTTT.

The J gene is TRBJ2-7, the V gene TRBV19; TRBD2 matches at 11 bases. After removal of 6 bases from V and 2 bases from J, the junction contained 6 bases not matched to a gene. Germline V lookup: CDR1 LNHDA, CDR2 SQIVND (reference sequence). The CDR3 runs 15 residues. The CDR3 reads CASSSTSGIPYEQYF. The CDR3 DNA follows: TGTGCCAGTAGCTCGACTAGCGGGATTCCCTACGAGCAGTACTTC.